This T cell receptor beta chain was retrieved from a study of shared T cell receptors in the human thymus. J was trimmed by 1 base and V by 9 bases; bases with no gene match: 5. The CDR3 has 13 amino acids. Germline CDR1 MGHDK, CDR2 SYGVNS. Clones were sequenced by immunoSEQ multiplex PCR, and TCRdb holds only the in-frame ones, with some missing. The table lists hundreds of thousands of clones, approximately 87% of them singletons. This clone was observed a handful of times. The data also belong to a second study, concerning human thymus T cells. As reported in that work: During corrective heart surgery, resections were taken, and the thymus tissue came from them. What appeared biased in thymic and blood repertoires was the usage of V and J genes. Highly overlapping thymic repertoires in unrelated individuals were reported by related research.

The V and J genes are TRBV25-1 and TRBJ1-1, with 7 nucleotides matching TRBD1. The material sequenced was thymocytes. This clonotype was sampled from a boy younger than two with a congenital heart defect. CDR3 region: CASGGGRNTEAFF. DNA for the CDR3: TGTGCCAGTGGAGGGGGCCGGAACACTGAAGCTTTCTTT. Full variable domain (missing parts from reference TRBV25-1 and TRBJ1-1): EADIYQTPRYLVIGTGKKITLECSQTMGHDKMYWYQQDPGMELHLIHYSYGVNSTEKGDLSSESTVSRIRTEHFPLTLESARPSHTSQYLCASGGGRNTEAFFGQGTRLTVV.